This T cell receptor beta chain was profiled in a study of blood T cell repertoires in COVID-19. Study in general: The study drew acute and convalescent COVID-19 samples from the United States, Italy and Spain.

Original data processing: Scientists estimated how many nucleated cells there were by amplifying reference gene primers. The method was immunoSEQ multiplex PCR; TCRdb's version includes in-frame clones alone and lacks a portion of them. Clone size and the V and J calls come from that table; the DNA yielded D and trimming. The data contain 200,000 to 300,000 clones, roughly nine tenths of them singletons. This clone is a singleton in its sample. The specimen was peripheral blood. The clonotype comes from a man aged 60-69 years who had recovered from COVID-19.

In DNA form, the CDR3 reads TGCGCCAGCCAGAGGAACAGGGCGGAGACCCAGTACTTC. It codes for CASQRNRAETQYF. The chain joins TRBV5-1 to TRBJ2-5; a possible D gene is TRBD1 (6 bases). The germline V gene has CDR1 SGHRS and CDR2 YFSETQ. Trimming took 7 bases from V and 5 from J, leaving 15 bases between them. This CDR3 has 13 amino acids. Full variable domain (rest looked up from reference TRBV5-1 and TRBJ2-5): KAGVTQTPRYLIKTRGQQVTLSCSPISGHRSVSWYQQTPGQGLQFLFEYFSETQRNKGNFPGRFSGRQFSNSRSEMNVSTLELGDSALYLCASQRNRAETQYFGPGTRLLVL.